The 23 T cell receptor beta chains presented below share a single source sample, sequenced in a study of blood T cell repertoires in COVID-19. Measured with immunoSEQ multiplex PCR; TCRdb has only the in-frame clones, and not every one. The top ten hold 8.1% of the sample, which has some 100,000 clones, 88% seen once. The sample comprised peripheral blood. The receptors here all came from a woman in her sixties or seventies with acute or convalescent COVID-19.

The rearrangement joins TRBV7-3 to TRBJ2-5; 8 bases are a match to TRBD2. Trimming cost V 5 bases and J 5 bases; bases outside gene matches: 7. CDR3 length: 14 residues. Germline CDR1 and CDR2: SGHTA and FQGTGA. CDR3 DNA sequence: TGTGCCAGCAGCCTTACGGGAGGGGGGGAGACCCAGTACTTC. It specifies CASSLTGGGETQYF.

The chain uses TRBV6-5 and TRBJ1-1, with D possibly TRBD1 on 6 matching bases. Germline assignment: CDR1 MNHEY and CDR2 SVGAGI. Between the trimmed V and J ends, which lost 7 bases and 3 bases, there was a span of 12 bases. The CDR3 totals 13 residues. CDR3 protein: CASKTRGYTEAFF. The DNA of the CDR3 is TGTGCCAGCAAAACCAGGGGTTACACTGAAGCTTTCTTT.

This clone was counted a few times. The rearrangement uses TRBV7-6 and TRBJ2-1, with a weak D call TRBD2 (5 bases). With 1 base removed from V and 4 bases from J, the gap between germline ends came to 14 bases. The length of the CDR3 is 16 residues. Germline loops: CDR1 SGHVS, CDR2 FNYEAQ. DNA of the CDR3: TGTGCCAGCAGCTTAGGACCCGGGGAACCTTACAATGAGCAGTTCTTC. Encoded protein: CASSLGPGEPYNEQFF. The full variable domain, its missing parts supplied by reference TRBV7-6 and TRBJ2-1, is GAGVSQSPRYKVTKRGQDVALRCDPISGHVSLYWYRQALGQGPEFLTYFNYEAQQDKSGLPNDRFSAERPEGSISTLTIQRTEQRDSAMYRCASSLGPGEPYNEQFFGPGTRLTVL.

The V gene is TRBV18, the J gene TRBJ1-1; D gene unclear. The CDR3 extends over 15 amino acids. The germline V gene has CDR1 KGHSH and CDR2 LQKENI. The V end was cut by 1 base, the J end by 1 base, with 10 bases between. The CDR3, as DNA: TGTGCCAGCTCACCACTTTTAGAGGGGAACACTGAAGCTTTCTTT. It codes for CASSPLLEGNTEAFF.

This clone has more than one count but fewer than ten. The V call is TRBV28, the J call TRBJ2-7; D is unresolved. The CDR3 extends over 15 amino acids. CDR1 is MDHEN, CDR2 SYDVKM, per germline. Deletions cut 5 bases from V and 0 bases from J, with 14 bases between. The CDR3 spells CASSPLFRSSYEQYF. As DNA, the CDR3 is TGTGCCAGCAGTCCCCTTTTTCGGTCCTCCTACGAGCAGTACTTC.

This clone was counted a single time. CDR3 nucleotide sequence: TGTGCCAGCAGTCGGGGGTTGGGGCGAAGGAGCACCGGGGAGCTGTTTTTT. Amino acid sequence: CASSRGLGRRSTGELFF. The rearrangement links TRBV6-2 or TRBV6-3 to TRBJ2-2; a possible D gene is TRBD2 (6 bases). The germline V gene encodes CDR1 MNHEY and CDR2 SVGEGT. V shed 5 bases and J shed 4 bases, with 20 bases lying between them. The CDR3 totals 17 residues.

The CDR3 protein is CASSWVAGEETQYF. CDR3 sequence (DNA): TGTGCCAGCAGTTGGGTAGCGGGAGAAGAGACCCAGTACTTC. The J gene is TRBJ2-5, the V gene TRBV27, with TRBD2 matching 9 bases. Germline V gene data show CDR1 as MNHEY and CDR2 as SMNVEV (reference sequence). CDR3 length: 14 residues. The ends lost 4 bases at V and 3 bases at J; junction bases unmatched: 3.

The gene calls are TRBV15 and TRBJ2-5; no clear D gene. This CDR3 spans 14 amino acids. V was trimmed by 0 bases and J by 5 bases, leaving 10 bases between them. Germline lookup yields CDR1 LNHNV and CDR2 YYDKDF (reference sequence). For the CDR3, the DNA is TGTGCCACCAGCAGAGATAGTAGACACGAGACCCAGTACTTC. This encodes CATSRDSRHETQYF.

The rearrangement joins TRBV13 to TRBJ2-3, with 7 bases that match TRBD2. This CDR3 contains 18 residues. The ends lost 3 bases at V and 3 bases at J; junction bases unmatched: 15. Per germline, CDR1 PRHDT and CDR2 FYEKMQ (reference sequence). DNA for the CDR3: TGTGCCAGCAGCTTTCGGGTCGCGGGAGAATTCTTTACAGATACGCAGTATTTT. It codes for CASSFRVAGEFFTDTQYF.

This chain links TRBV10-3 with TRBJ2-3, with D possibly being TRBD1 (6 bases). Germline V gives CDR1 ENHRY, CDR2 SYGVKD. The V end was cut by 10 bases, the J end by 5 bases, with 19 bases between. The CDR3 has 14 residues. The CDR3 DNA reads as TGTGCCACCTCCGGGACAACCTTCGGAGATACGCAGTATTTT. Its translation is CATSGTTFGDTQYF.

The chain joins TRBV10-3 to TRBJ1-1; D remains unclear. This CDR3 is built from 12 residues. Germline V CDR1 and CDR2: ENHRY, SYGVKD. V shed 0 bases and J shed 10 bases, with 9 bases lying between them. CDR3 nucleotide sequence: TGTGCCATCAGTGAGTCGACAAAGGTAGCTTTCTTT. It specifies CAISESTKVAFF.

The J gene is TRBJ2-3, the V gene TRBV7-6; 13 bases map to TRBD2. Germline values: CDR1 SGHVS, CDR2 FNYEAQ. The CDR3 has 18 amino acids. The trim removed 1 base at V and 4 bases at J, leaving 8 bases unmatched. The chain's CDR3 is CASSLEGWGLAGSDTQYF. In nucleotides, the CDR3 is TGTGCCAGCAGCTTAGAGGGTTGGGGACTAGCGGGATCAGATACGCAGTATTTT.

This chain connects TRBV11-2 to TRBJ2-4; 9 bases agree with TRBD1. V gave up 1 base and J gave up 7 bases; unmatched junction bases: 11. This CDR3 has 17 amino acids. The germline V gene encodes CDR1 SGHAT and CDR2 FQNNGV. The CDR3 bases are TGTGCCAGCAGCTTAGGCCGAGGACAGGGGACTTATAACATTCAGTACTTC. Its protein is CASSLGRGQGTYNIQYF.

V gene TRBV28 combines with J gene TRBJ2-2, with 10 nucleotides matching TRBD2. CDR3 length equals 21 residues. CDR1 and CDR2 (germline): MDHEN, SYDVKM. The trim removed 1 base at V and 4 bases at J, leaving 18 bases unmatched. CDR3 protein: CASSLFSTRASGSGGTGELFF. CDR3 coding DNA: TGTGCCAGCAGTTTATTCTCAACTAGGGCTAGCGGGAGTGGTGGCACCGGGGAGCTGTTTTTT.

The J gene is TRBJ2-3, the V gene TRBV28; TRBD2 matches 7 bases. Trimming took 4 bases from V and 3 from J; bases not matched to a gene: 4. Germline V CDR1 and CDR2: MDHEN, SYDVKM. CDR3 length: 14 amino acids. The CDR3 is CASSSGGRTDTQYF. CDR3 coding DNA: TGTGCCAGCAGTTCGGGAGGCCGAACAGATACGCAGTATTTT.

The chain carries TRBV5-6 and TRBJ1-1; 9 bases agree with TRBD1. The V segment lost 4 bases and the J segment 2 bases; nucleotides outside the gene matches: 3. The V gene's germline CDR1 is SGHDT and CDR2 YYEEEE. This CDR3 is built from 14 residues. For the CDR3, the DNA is TGTGCCAGCAGCCGGGACAGGGTAAACACTGAAGCTTTCTTT. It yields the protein CASSRDRVNTEAFF. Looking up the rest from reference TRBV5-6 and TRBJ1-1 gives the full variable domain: DAGVTQSPTHLIKTRGQQVTLRCSPKSGHDTVSWYQQALGQGPQFIFQYYEEEERQRGNFPDRFSGHQFPNYSSELNVNALLLGDSALYLCASSRDRVNTEAFFGQGTRLTVV.

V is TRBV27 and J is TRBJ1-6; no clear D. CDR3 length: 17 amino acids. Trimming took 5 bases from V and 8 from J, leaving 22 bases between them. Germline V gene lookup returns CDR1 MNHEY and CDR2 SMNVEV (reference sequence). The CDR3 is CASSLEFVAGGYSPLHF. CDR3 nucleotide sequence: TGTGCCAGCAGTCTGGAGTTTGTAGCGGGAGGTTATTCACCCCTCCACTTT.

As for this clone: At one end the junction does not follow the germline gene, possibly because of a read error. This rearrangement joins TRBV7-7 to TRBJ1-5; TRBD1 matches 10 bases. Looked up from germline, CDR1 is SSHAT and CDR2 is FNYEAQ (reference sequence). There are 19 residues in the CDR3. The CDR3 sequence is CASSLGVGQGDHSNQPQHF. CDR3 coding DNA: TGTGCTAGCAGCTTGGGCGTAGGACAGGGGGACCATAGCAATCAGCCCCAGCATTTT. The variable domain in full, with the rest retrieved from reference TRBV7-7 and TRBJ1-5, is GAGVSQSPRYKVTKRGQDVTLRCDPISSHATLYWYQQALGQGPEFLTYFNYEAQPDKSGLPSDRFSAERPEGSISTLTIQRTEQRDSAMYRCASSLGVGQGDHSNQPQHFGDGTRLSIL.

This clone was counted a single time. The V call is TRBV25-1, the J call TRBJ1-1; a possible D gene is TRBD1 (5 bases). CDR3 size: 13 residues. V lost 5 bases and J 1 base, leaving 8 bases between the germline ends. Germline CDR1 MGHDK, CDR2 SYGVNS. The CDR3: CASSLTGNTEAFF. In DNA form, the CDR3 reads TGTGCCAGCAGTCTAACAGGGAACACTGAAGCTTTCTTT.

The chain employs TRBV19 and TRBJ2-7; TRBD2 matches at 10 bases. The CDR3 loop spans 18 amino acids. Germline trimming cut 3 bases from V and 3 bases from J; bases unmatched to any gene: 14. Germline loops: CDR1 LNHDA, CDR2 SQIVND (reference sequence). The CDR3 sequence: CASSIIASGRRLGYEQYF. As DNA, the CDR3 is TGTGCCAGTAGTATTATTGCTAGCGGGAGAAGGTTGGGCTACGAGCAGTACTTC.

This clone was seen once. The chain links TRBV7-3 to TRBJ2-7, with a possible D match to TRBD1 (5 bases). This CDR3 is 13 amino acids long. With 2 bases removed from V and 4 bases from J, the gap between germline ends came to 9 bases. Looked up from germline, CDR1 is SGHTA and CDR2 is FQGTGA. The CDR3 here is CASSLDPGYEQYF. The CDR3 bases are TGTGCCAGCAGCTTAGACCCAGGGTACGAGCAGTACTTC.

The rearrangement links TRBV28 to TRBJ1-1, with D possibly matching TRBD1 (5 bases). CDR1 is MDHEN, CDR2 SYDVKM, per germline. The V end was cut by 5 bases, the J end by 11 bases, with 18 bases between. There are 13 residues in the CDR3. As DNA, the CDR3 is TGTGCCAGCAGTGGCCCGGGGGTGGAGAACGCTTTCTTT. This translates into CASSGPGVENAFF.

In nucleotides, the CDR3 is TGTGCCACCAGTGATTCCCTAGCGGGGGGCGCCTGGGAGACCCAGTACTTC. It translates to CATSDSLAGGAWETQYF. The rearrangement joins TRBV24-1 to TRBJ2-5; TRBD2 aligns across 11 bases. This CDR3 spans 17 amino acids. V lost 2 bases, J lost 5 bases, and 9 bases stayed unmatched. The germline V gene has CDR1 KGHDR and CDR2 SFDVKD.